Listed below are T cell receptor beta chains from one sample, sequenced in a study of control samples from healthy donors and cancer patients. The repertoire was sequenced with immunoSEQ multiplex PCR; TCRdb's copy has only in-frame clones and lacks some. This table has more than 80,000 clones, about 92% appearing once. The source material was blood. The receptors stem from a man aged 18 to 29 in good health. The CDR3 runs from the conserved cysteine through the conserved F or W. A D gene is named only where the DNA matches it firmly. Part of the rows lack a size; the others show once, few, many or a class for expanded clones.

v_call	d_call	clone_size	cdr3_length	j_call	cdr3_nt	cdr3_aa
TRBV6-5	NA	once	15	TRBJ1-2	TGTGCCAGCACCTCACTTGGGGCCGACTACTATGGCTACACCTTC	CASTSLGADYYGYTF
TRBV5-8	TRBD2	NA	14	TRBJ2-1	TGTGCCAGCAGCATAGCGGGAGGTTGGAATGAGCAGTTCTTC	CASSIAGGWNEQFF
TRBV6-1	TRBD1	NA	13	TRBJ1-4	TGTGCCAGCAGTGAAAGGGACAGGGAAGAACTGTTTTTT	CASSERDREELFF
TRBV5-6	NA	NA	14	TRBJ1-3	TGTGCCAGCAGCTTGGATCCCTCTGGAAACACCATATATTTT	CASSLDPSGNTIYF
TRBV7-2	TRBD1	NA	16	TRBJ1-3	TGTGCCAGCAGCCTCCAGGGGGTATTCTCTGGAAACACCATATATTTT	CASSLQGVFSGNTIYF
TRBV9	NA	once	15	TRBJ2-1	TGTGCCAGCAGCGTATTAGGGTTGTCCTACAATGAGCAGTTCTTC	CASSVLGLSYNEQFF
TRBV4-1	NA	NA	14	TRBJ2-1	TGCGCCAGCAGCCAAGATCGAGCTAGCCGGGGGCAGTTCTTC	CASSQDRASRGQFF
TRBV14	NA	NA	12	TRBJ1-2	TGTGCCAGCAGCCAAGACAGGGTCGGCTACACCTTC	CASSQDRVGYTF
TRBV7-9	NA	once	14	TRBJ1-5	TGTGCCAGCAGCCCACAGGGTTTCAATCAGCCCCAGCATTTT	CASSPQGFNQPQHF
TRBV4-1	NA	few	13	TRBJ2-5	TGCGCCAGCAGCCAAGCCATTCAAGAGACCCAGTACTTC	CASSQAIQETQYF
TRBV7-8	NA	once	13	TRBJ2-7	TGTGCCAGCAGCCCGGGCGGTTTAAGCGAGCAGTACTTC	CASSPGGLSEQYF
TRBV6-6	NA	NA	14	TRBJ1-1	TGTGCCAGCAGTTACTCGACAGGAAACACTGAAGCTTTCTTT	CASSYSTGNTEAFF
TRBV28	NA	NA	12	TRBJ1-1	TGTGCCAGCACAATAGGGGTGTATGAAGCTTTCTTT	CASTIGVYEAFF
TRBV9	TRBD2	NA	18	TRBJ2-3	TGTGCCAGCAGCGTAGAAAGTCTAGCGGGACGGAGCACAGATACGCAGTATTTT	CASSVESLAGRSTDTQYF
TRBV12-3/TRBV12-4	NA	NA	13	TRBJ1-1	TGTGCCAGCAGAGCAGGGGTTTCGACTGAAGCTTTCTTT	CASRAGVSTEAFF
TRBV7-2	NA	once	14	TRBJ1-1	TGTGCCAGCAGCAGACGTCATGCGAACACTGAAGCTTTCTTT	CASSRRHANTEAFF
TRBV29-1	NA	NA	10	TRBJ2-3	TGCAGCGTTGATGTGGATACGCAGTATTTT	CSVDVDTQYF
TRBV15	TRBD1	NA	16	TRBJ1-2	TGTGCCACCAGCAGAGATTTTTGGGACAGGGGCTATGGCTACACCTTC	CATSRDFWDRGYGYTF
TRBV4-3	TRBD2	NA	17	TRBJ2-5	TGCGCCAGCAGCCAAGTTGGCGGGGGTCTACTGCGGGAGACCCAGTACTTC	CASSQVGGGLLRETQYF
TRBV19	TRBD1	NA	14	TRBJ1-6	TGTGCCAGTAGTCGGACAGGGGGCAAATCACCCCTCCACTTT	CASSRTGGKSPLHF
TRBV30	NA	NA	14	TRBJ1-2	TGTGCCTGGAGTGTAACAGGGATGGGAGATGGCTACACCTTC	CAWSVTGMGDGYTF
TRBV6-1	NA	NA	12	TRBJ1-5	TGTGCCAGCAGTGATGGAGTTCAGCCCCAGCATTTT	CASSDGVQPQHF
TRBV3-1/TRBV3-2	NA	few	15	TRBJ2-5	TGTGCCAGCAGCCAAGATTACCGGACGCAAGAGACCCAGTACTTC	CASSQDYRTQETQYF
TRBV2	NA	NA	13	TRBJ1-2	TGTGCCAGCAGTGAGTCGGGGTTCGGAGGCTACACCTTC	CASSESGFGGYTF
TRBV29-1	TRBD2	NA	17	TRBJ2-3	TGCAGCGTGGGAAGGGGAGCGGGGGGGCCTGGCACAGATACGCAGTATTTT	CSVGRGAGGPGTDTQYF
TRBV9	NA	NA	16	TRBJ1-3	TGTGCCAGCAGCCCCGGCCTCTTGATATCTGGAAACACCATATATTTT	CASSPGLLISGNTIYF
TRBV11-2	NA	NA	14	TRBJ2-5	TGTGCCAGCAGCCACGTGGGTATTTGGGAGACCCAGTACTTC	CASSHVGIWETQYF
TRBV6-6	NA	NA	15	TRBJ1-4	TGTGCCAGCAGTATCCAGGGCTCAAAGGGGGAAAAACTGTTTTTT	CASSIQGSKGEKLFF
TRBV7-9	NA	NA	13	TRBJ2-7	TGTGCCAGCAACCGGGACTCATCCTACGAGCAGTACTTC	CASNRDSSYEQYF
TRBV7-3	TRBD2	NA	14	TRBJ2-3	TGTGCCAGCAGTGACGGGAGGGACACAGATACGCAGTATTTT	CASSDGRDTDTQYF
TRBV19	NA	NA	16	TRBJ2-5	TGTGCCAGTAGTATAACAGTTGGGGGCCCCCAAGAGACCCAGTACTTC	CASSITVGGPQETQYF
TRBV27	NA	NA	15	TRBJ2-5	TGTGCCAGCAGGGAGGATTTCGGCAGAGAAGATACCCAGTACTTC	CASREDFGREDTQYF
TRBV29-1	NA	NA	11	TRBJ2-7	TGCAGCGTTCAGACAGGTTACGAGCAGTACTTC	CSVQTGYEQYF
TRBV2	NA	NA	16	TRBJ2-7	TGTGCCAGCAGCGCTCAGCCCCCCCTCATGGTCGACGAGCAGTACTTC	CASSAQPPLMVDEQYF
TRBV2	NA	NA	15	TRBJ1-1	TGTGCCAGCAGCGATGCCGGGACACCGAACACTGAAGCTTTCTTT	CASSDAGTPNTEAFF
TRBV30	TRBD1	NA	11	TRBJ1-1	TGTGCCTTCACAGGGGCCACTGAAGCTTTCTTT	CAFTGATEAFF
TRBV29-1	NA	NA	14	TRBJ1-2	TGCAGCGTTGAAGATTATGGAGGGTCGAGTGGCTACACCTTC	CSVEDYGGSSGYTF
TRBV2	TRBD1	NA	13	TRBJ1-1	TGTGCCAGCAGAGGACAGGAGAACACTGAAGCTTTCTTT	CASRGQENTEAFF
TRBV7-6	TRBD1	NA	14	TRBJ1-3	TGTGCCAGCAGCTTGGGGACAGCTGGAAACACCATATATTTT	CASSLGTAGNTIYF
TRBV11-2	NA	NA	13	TRBJ1-2	TGTGCCAGCAGCTTAATCCCCTTAGATGGCTACACCTTC	CASSLIPLDGYTF
TRBV7-6	TRBD1	NA	20	TRBJ1-5	TGTGCCAGCAGCTTAGTGTTCAGGACAGGGGGACGATTTTGGGCTCAGCCCCAGCATTTT	CASSLVFRTGGRFWAQPQHF
TRBV4-1	TRBD1	NA	16	TRBJ1-3	TGCGCCAGCAGCCAAGGTGACGGGACAGATGGAAACACCATATATTTT	CASSQGDGTDGNTIYF
TRBV7-8	TRBD1	NA	18	TRBJ2-7	TGTGCCAGCAGCTTCACGGCCGGGACAGGGGTTATAGGTCCCGAGCAGTACTTC	CASSFTAGTGVIGPEQYF
TRBV6-4	TRBD2	few	15	TRBJ2-1	TGTGCCAGCAGTGAGGGGCGGGAGCCGATCGATGAGCAGTTCTTC	CASSEGREPIDEQFF
TRBV6-2/TRBV6-3	NA	NA	17	TRBJ1-5	TGTGCCAGCAGCCTCCTAAGCCCGGACCTAACGGGTCAGCCCCAGCATTTT	CASSLLSPDLTGQPQHF
TRBV19	NA	NA	15	TRBJ2-7	TGTGCCAGTAGTAAGGGACAGCGGGGCTCCTACGAGCAGTACTTC	CASSKGQRGSYEQYF
TRBV13	NA	NA	16	TRBJ1-5	TGTGCCAGCAGCTTAGGAGGACGGCGACTCAATCAGCCCCAGCATTTT	CASSLGGRRLNQPQHF
TRBV9	TRBD1	NA	16	TRBJ2-1	TGTGCCAGCAGCGTAGGGGCAGGGGGCCACTACAATGAGCAGTTCTTC	CASSVGAGGHYNEQFF
TRBV27	TRBD1	NA	16	TRBJ1-2	TGTGCCAGCAGTCCGGACAGGGCGGGATTTAACTATGGCTACACCTTC	CASSPDRAGFNYGYTF
TRBV7-9	TRBD2	NA	16	TRBJ2-1	TGTGCCAGCAGTCATCCCGGGGGGGCGTCCTACAATGAGCAGTTCTTC	CASSHPGGASYNEQFF
TRBV3-1/TRBV3-2	TRBD2	NA	12	TRBJ2-7	TGTGCCGCTGCGGCGGGAGCCGGCGAGCAGTACTTC	CAAAAGAGEQYF
TRBV7-6	NA	NA	15	TRBJ1-6	TGTGCCAGCACCCTAGGCCGGGGTTGGGATTCACCCCTCCACTTT	CASTLGRGWDSPLHF
TRBV30	NA	NA	13	TRBJ2-7	TGTGCCTGGAGTAAGGGGCATTCCTACGAGCAGTACTTC	CAWSKGHSYEQYF
TRBV7-2	NA	NA	15	TRBJ2-7	TGTGCCAGCAGCCCCCCCCGCGACAGGAAGGGCGAGCAGTACTTC	CASSPPRDRKGEQYF
TRBV30	TRBD1	NA	13	TRBJ1-1	TGTGCCTGGACCAAAGACAGGGGCACTGAAGCTTTCTTT	CAWTKDRGTEAFF